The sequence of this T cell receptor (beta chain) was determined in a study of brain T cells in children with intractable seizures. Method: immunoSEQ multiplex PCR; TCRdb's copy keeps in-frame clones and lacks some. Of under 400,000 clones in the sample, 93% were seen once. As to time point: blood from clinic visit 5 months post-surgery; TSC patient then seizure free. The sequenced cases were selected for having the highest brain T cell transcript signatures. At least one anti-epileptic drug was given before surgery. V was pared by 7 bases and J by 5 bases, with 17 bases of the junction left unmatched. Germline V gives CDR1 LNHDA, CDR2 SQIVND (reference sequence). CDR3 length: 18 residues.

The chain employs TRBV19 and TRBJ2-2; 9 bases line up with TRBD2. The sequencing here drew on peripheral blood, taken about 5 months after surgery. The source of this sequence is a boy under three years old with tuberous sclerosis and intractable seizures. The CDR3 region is CASNAAPAGGARTGELFF. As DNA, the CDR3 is TGTGCCAGTAATGCGGCCCCTGCGGGGGGGGCGAGGACCGGGGAGCTGTTTTTT. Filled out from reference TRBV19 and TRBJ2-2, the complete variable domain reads DGGITQSPKYLFRKEGQNVTLSCEQNLNHDAMYWYRQDPGQGLRLIYYSQIVNDFQKGDIAEGYSVSREKKESFPLTVTSAQKNPTAFYLCASNAAPAGGARTGELFFGEGSRLTVL.